The 13 T cell receptor beta chains presented below share a single source sample, sequenced in a study of circulating and synovial CD4+ cells in juvenile arthritis. The repertoire was sequenced with immunoSEQ multiplex PCR; TCRdb's copy has only in-frame clones and lacks some. The table records around 30,000 clones, about 95% of them present only once. Sequencing input: CD4+ T cells from blood. Every receptor here comes from a human donor with juvenile idiopathic arthritis.

J is TRBJ2-3 and V is TRBV11-3; maybe TRBD1 (5 bases). The CDR3 is 14 residues long. Trimming took off 6 bases at V and 5 bases at J, with 15 bases between the two ends. CDR1 SGHNT and CDR2 YENEEA come from the germline V gene. The CDR3, as DNA: TGTGCCAGCAGTCGGCAGGGCCTAGGAGATACGCAGTATTTT. Protein sequence: CASSRQGLGDTQYF.

The gene calls are TRBV9 and TRBJ2-2; 7 bases are shared with TRBD2. The ends lost 5 bases at V and 4 bases at J; junction bases unmatched: 8. There are 15 residues in the CDR3. CDR1 SGDLS and CDR2 YYNGEE come from the germline V gene. The CDR3 nucleotides are TGTGCCAGCAGTATCAGCGGGGCGGGCACCGGGGAGCTGTTTTTT. Residues: CASSISGAGTGELFF.

This chain links TRBV10-1 with TRBJ2-7; D might be TRBD2 (7 bases). Germline CDR1 reads WNHNN; CDR2 reads SYGVQD (reference sequence). The CDR3 has 13 amino acids. V lost 2 bases and J 6 bases, leaving 11 bases between the germline ends. CDR3 sequence (DNA): TGCGCCAGCAGTGAGGGGGGGGCCCCCGAGCAGTACTTC. This translates into CASSEGGAPEQYF.

The chain uses TRBV15 and TRBJ2-7, with 9 bases matching TRBD1. The CDR3 length is 13 residues. The germline gives CDR1 LNHNV, CDR2 YYDKDF (reference sequence). V gave up 5 bases and J gave up 3 bases; unmatched junction bases: 2. The CDR3 sequence is CATSQDRGYEQYF. For the CDR3, the DNA is TGTGCCACCAGCCAGGACAGGGGCTACGAGCAGTACTTC.

Details on this clone: Distinct nucleotide sequences in the sample also encode this CDR3. The V and J genes are TRBV5-1 and TRBJ2-5, with TRBD1 as a possible D gene (6 bases). Trimming removed 0 bases at V and 1 base at J, with 10 bases between. Germline V gene data show CDR1 as SGHRS and CDR2 as YFSETQ. The CDR3 loop spans 15 amino acids. CDR3 nucleotide sequence: TGCGCCAGCAGCTTGGTGGGGGACATCCAAGAGACCCAGTACTTC. This translates into CASSLVGDIQETQYF.

The genes are TRBV18 and TRBJ1-1, with a weak D call TRBD1 (6 bases). Looked up from germline, CDR1 is KGHSH and CDR2 is LQKENI. This CDR3 is built from 16 residues. V gave up 5 bases and J gave up 3 bases, with 19 bases separating them. The CDR3 spells CASSETGYRVDTEAFF. CDR3 sequence (DNA): TGTGCCAGCTCAGAAACAGGGTACAGGGTCGACACTGAAGCTTTCTTT.

This chain connects TRBV7-2 to TRBJ1-4, with TRBD1 as a possible D gene (5 bases). V lost 5 bases and J lost 7, with 14 bases in between. Germline V gene data show CDR1 as SGHTA and CDR2 as FQGNSA. The CDR3 contains 14 residues. This CDR3 is CASSLYQGIEKLFF. In nucleotides, the CDR3 is TGTGCCAGCAGCCTTTATCAGGGTATTGAAAAACTGTTTTTT.

Points on this clone: The sample holds other DNA sequences that translate to the same CDR3. This chain links TRBV30 with TRBJ1-6, with D uncertain. V was trimmed by 0 bases and J by 6 bases, leaving 15 bases between them. Germline assignment: CDR1 GTSNPN and CDR2 SVGIG (reference sequence). The CDR3 has 16 residues. The CDR3 spells CAWSVRRALPNSPLHF. Written as DNA, the CDR3 is TGTGCCTGGAGTGTACGGAGGGCGCTCCCTAATTCACCCCTCCACTTT.

This chain links TRBV6-5 with TRBJ1-2; the D is unclear. The germline gives CDR1 MNHEY, CDR2 SVGAGI. The CDR3 is 14 amino acids. Trimming pared 6 bases from V and 0 bases from J, leaving 11 bases between. CDR3 sequence (DNA): TGTGCCAGCAGCGCCTTATCAGCTAACTATGGCTACACCTTC. Translated: CASSALSANYGYTF.

The chain has TRBV12-5 and TRBJ1-5; D gene ambiguous. Per germline, CDR1 LGHNT and CDR2 FRNRAP. This CDR3 contains 17 residues. Trimming stripped 5 bases from V and 0 bases from J, with 17 bases between. CDR3 DNA: TGTGCTAGTGGTGCCCAACACAGAAACGGTAGCAATCAGCCCCAGCATTTT. This codes for CASGAQHRNGSNQPQHF.

The chain recombines TRBV5-4 with TRBJ2-3; 9 bases align to TRBD2. Trimming took 0 bases from V and 5 from J; bases not matched to a gene: 7. The germline CDR1 and CDR2 sequences are SGHNT and YYREEE (reference sequence). The CDR3 length is 16 residues. The CDR3 DNA sequence: TGTGCCAGCAGCTTGGTAGAGCGGGGGGACCAAGATACGCAGTATTTT. Translation: CASSLVERGDQDTQYF.

V is TRBV4-2 and J is TRBJ2-7; a weak D match, TRBD1 (5 bases). This CDR3 spans 16 amino acids. Trimming stripped 0 bases from V and 0 bases from J, with 12 bases between. Germline lookup yields CDR1 LGHNA and CDR2 YNFKEQ. CDR3 sequence (DNA): TGTGCCAGCAGCCAAGAAGGGGTAACGCACTCCTACGAGCAGTACTTC. Translated, it gives CASSQEGVTHSYEQYF.

This chain uses TRBV27 with TRBJ2-2, with TRBD1 identical over 8 bases. The CDR3 runs 14 residues. Per the germline V gene, CDR1 is MNHEY and CDR2 is SMNVEV (reference sequence). With 6 bases clipped from V and 8 bases from J, the junction kept 8 bases outside the gene matches. CDR3: CASRKTGAAGELFF. CDR3 DNA sequence: TGTGCCAGCAGGAAGACAGGGGCGGCGGGGGAGCTGTTTTTT.